A single sample gave rise to the 6 T cell receptor beta chains below, sequenced in a study of human T cells and chemical hapten exposure. Time point described: patch test 3, about 24 weeks after DPC sensitization. Specified treatment: therapeutic diphenylcyclopropenone sensitization with weekly scalp DPC. TCRdb re-called the RACE reads with MiXCR, one entry per CDR3 protein. The table lists roughly 150,000 distinct CDR3 sequences, 28% of them singletons. The sequences come from whole blood, collected in connection with sensitization to the hapten diphenylcyclopropenone (DPC). These receptors were obtained from a woman younger than 35 with alopecia areata. Some clones in this sample may be carry-over from other donors' samples.

The table lists this clonotype with a count of one. The CDR3 is CASSEGQPHNQPQHF. The CDR3 nucleotides are TGTGCCAGCAGTGAGGGACAGCCTCACAATCAGCCCCAGCATTTT. V usage is TRBV27 and J usage is TRBJ1-5; 7 nucleotides agree with TRBD1. Losses at the gene ends were 5 bases for V and 3 bases for J; bases not matched to a gene: 7. CDR1 MNHEY and CDR2 SMNVEV come from the germline V gene (reference sequence). The CDR3 spans 15 residues.

The chain carries TRBV7-2 and TRBJ1-1; D remains unclear. Germline V gene lookup returns CDR1 SGHTA and CDR2 FQGNSA. V gave up 5 bases and J gave up 11 bases, with 18 bases separating them. CDR3 length: 13 residues. CDR3 sequence (DNA): TGTGCCAGCAGCCAATTAATCAACCAGAGGGCTTTCTTT. Residues: CASSQLINQRAFF.

This clonotype was counted a few times. This sequence joins TRBV2 and TRBJ1-6, with TRBD1 as a possible D gene (6 bases). The CDR3 is 14 amino acids. Per germline, CDR1 SNHLY and CDR2 FYNNEI. V lost 9 bases and J lost 6, with 15 bases in between. The DNA of the CDR3 is TGTGCCAGGAACAGGGCGGGCGTTAATTCACCCCTCCACTTT. Its protein is CARNRAGVNSPLHF. Using reference TRBV2 and TRBJ1-6 for the parts outside the CDR3, the full variable domain is EPEVTQTPSHQVTQMGQEVILRCVPISNHLYFYWYRQILGQKVEFLVSFYNNEISEKSEIFDDQFSVERPDGSNFTLKIRSTKLEDSAMYFCARNRAGVNSPLHFGNGTRLTVT.

This clonotype was seen only once. The chain recombines TRBV25-1 with TRBJ1-6; D not certain. Germline values: CDR1 MGHDK, CDR2 SYGVNS. V lost 3 bases, J lost 3 bases, and 9 bases lay in between. The CDR3 loop spans 15 amino acids. As DNA, the CDR3 is TGTGCCAGCAGTGACCCCAGAGGCTATAATTCACCCCTCCACTTT. It specifies CASSDPRGYNSPLHF.

The gene calls are TRBV6-2 or TRBV6-3 and TRBJ2-5, with D perhaps matching TRBD1 (5 bases). V was cut by 7 bases and J by 5 bases, with 20 bases left in between. Germline V gene sequence: CDR1 MNHEY, CDR2 SVGEGT. CDR3 length: 15 amino acids. The CDR3 is CASTPSGRFQETQYF. The CDR3 coding sequence is TGTGCCAGCACCCCCTCAGGGCGGTTTCAGGAGACCCAGTACTTC.

The J gene is TRBJ2-1, the V gene TRBV20-1; TRBD2 matches at 11 bases. Germline-derived CDR1 and CDR2 are DFQATT and SNEGSKA (reference sequence). After removal of 5 bases from V and 2 bases from J, the junction contained 2 bases not matched to a gene. CDR3 length equals 14 residues. CDR3 residues: CSAPGLAAYNEQFF. The DNA of the CDR3 is TGCAGTGCTCCGGGACTAGCGGCCTACAATGAGCAGTTCTTC.